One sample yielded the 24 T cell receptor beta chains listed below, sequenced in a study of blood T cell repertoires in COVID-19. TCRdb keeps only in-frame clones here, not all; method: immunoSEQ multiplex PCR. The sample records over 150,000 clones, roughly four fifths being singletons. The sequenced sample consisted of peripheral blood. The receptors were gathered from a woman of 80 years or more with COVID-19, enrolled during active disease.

DNA for the CDR3: TGTGCCAGCAGTTACTGGACTAGCGGTAACACCGGGGAGCTGTTTTTT. Translated, it gives CASSYWTSGNTGELFF. The chain combines TRBV6-5 with TRBJ2-2; 10 bases are shared with TRBD2. Germline loops: CDR1 MNHEY, CDR2 SVGAGI. Trimming took 1 base from V and 2 from J; bases not matched to a gene: 1. The CDR3 spans 16 residues.

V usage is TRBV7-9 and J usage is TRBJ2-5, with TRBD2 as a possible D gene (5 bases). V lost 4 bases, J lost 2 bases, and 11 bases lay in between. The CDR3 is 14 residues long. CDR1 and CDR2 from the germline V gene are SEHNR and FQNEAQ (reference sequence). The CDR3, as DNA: TGTGCCAGCAGCTCCTGGACTGTTCAAGAGACCCAGTACTTC. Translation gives CASSSWTVQETQYF.

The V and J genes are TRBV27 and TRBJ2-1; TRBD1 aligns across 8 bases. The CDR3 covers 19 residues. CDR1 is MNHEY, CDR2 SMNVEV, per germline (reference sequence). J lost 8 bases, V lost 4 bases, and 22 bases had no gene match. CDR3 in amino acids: CASSSKTGESTPPSHEQFF. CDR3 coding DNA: TGTGCCAGCAGTTCCAAGACAGGGGAGAGTACCCCACCCTCCCATGAGCAGTTCTTC.

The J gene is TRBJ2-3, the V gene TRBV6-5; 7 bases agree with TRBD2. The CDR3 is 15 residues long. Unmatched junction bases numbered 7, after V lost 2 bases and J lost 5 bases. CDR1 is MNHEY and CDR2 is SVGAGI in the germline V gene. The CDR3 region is CASSYPGLGGDTQYF. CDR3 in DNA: TGTGCCAGCAGTTACCCCGGACTAGGTGGAGATACGCAGTATTTT.

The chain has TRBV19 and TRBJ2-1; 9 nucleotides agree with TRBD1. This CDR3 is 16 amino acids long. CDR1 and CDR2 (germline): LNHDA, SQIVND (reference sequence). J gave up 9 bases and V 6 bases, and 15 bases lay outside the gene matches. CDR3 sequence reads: CASSPTGTGIQSEQFF. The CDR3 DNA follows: TGTGCCAGTAGCCCGACCGGGACAGGGATTCAGAGTGAGCAGTTCTTC. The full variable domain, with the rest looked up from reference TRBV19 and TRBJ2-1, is DGGITQSPKYLFRKEGQNVTLSCEQNLNHDAMYWYRQDPGQGLRLIYYSQIVNDFQKGDIAEGYSVSREKKESFPLTVTSAQKNPTAFYLCASSPTGTGIQSEQFFGPGTRLTVL.

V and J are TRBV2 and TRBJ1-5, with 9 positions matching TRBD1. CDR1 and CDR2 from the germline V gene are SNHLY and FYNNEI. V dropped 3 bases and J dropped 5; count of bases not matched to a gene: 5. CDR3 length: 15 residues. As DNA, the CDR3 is TGTGCCAGCAGTGAGTTGAGGACAGGGGATCAGCCCCAGCATTTT. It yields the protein CASSELRTGDQPQHF.

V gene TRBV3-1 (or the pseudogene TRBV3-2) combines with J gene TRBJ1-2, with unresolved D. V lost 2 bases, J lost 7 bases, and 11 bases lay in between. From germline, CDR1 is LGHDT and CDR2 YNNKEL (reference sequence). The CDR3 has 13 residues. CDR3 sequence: CASSQSQDTGYTF. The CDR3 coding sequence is TGTGCCAGCAGCCAATCGCAAGACACTGGCTACACCTTC.

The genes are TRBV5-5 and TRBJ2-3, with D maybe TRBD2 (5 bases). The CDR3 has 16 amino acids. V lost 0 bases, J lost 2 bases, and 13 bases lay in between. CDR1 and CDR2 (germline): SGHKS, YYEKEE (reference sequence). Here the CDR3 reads CASSLGWEWNTDTQYF. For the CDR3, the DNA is TGTGCCAGCAGCTTGGGTTGGGAGTGGAACACAGATACGCAGTATTTT.

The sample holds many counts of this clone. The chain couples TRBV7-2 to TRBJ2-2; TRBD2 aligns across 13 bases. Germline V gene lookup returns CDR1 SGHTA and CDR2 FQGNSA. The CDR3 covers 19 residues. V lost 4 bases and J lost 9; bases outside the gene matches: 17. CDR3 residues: CASSSPGTRTSGSYWELFF. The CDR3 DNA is TGTGCCAGCAGCTCACCCGGAACCAGGACTAGCGGGAGTTATTGGGAGCTGTTTTTT. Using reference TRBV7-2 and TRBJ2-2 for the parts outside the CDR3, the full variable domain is GAGVSQSPSNKVTEKGKDVELRCDPISGHTALYWYRQSLGQGLEFLIYFQGNSAPDKSGLPSDRFSAERTGGSVSTLTIQRTQQEDSAVYLCASSSPGTRTSGSYWELFFGEGSRLTVL.

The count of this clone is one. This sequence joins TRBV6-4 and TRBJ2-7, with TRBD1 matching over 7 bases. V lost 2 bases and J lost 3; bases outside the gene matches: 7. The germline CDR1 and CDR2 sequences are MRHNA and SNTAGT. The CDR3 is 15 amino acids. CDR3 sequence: CASSDGVTGYYEQYF. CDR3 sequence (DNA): TGTGCCAGCAGTGACGGGGTGACAGGGTACTACGAGCAGTACTTC.

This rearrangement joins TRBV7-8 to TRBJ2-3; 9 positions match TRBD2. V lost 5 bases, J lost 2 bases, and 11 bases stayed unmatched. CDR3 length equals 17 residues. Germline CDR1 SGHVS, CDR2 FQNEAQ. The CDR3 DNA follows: TGTGCCAGCAGCCCGGTTGCTAGCGGGAATCCCACAGATACGCAGTATTTT. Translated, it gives CASSPVASGNPTDTQYF.

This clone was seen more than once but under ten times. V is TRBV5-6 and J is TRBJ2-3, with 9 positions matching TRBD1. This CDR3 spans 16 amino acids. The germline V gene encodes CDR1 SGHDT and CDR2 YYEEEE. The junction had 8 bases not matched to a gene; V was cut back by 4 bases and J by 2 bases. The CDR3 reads CASSQVGTGNTDTQYF. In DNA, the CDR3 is TGTGCCAGCAGCCAAGTCGGGACAGGGAACACAGATACGCAGTATTTT.

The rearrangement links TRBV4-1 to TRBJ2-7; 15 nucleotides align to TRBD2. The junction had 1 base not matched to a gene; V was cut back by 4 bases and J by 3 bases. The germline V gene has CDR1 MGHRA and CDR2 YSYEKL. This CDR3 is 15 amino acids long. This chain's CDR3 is CASSPGLAGGYEQYF. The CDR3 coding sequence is TGCGCCAGCAGCCCGGGACTAGCGGGAGGCTACGAGCAGTACTTC.

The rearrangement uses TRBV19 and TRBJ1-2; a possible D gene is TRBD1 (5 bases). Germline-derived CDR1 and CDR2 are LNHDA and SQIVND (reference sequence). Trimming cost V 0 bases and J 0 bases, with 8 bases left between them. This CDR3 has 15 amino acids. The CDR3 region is CASSIDQGPNYGYTF. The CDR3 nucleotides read TGTGCCAGTAGTATAGATCAGGGTCCTAACTATGGCTACACCTTC.

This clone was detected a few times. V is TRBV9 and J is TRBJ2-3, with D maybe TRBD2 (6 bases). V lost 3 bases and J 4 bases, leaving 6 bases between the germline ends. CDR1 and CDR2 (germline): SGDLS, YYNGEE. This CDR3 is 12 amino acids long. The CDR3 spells CASSGGADTQYF. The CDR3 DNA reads TGTGCCAGCAGCGGGGGGGCAGATACGCAGTATTTT.

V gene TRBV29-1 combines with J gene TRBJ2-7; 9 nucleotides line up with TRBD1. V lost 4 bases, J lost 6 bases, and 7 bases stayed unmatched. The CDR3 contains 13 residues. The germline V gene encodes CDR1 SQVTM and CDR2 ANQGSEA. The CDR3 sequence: CSVAGTGLTEQYF. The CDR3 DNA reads TGCAGCGTTGCCGGGACAGGGTTGACCGAGCAGTACTTC.

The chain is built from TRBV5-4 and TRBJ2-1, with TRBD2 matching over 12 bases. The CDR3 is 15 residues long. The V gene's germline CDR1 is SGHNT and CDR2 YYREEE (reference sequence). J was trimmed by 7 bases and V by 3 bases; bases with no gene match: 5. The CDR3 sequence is CASSSMTSGGNEQFF. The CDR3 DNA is TGTGCCAGCAGCTCAATGACTAGCGGGGGAAATGAGCAGTTCTTC.

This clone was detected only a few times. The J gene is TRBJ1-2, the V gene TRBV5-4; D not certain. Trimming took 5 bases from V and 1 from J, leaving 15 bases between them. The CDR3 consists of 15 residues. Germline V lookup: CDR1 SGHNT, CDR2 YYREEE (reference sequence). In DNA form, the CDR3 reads TGTGCCAGCAGACCCGGCCTGGAGGTTAACTATGGCTACACCTTC. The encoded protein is CASRPGLEVNYGYTF.

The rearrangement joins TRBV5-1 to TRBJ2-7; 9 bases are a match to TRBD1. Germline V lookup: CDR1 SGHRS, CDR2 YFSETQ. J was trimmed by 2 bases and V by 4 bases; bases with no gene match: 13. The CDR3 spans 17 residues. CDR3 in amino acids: CASSPGQGIGTTYEQYF. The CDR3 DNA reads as TGCGCCAGCAGCCCGGGACAGGGCATCGGGACGACCTACGAGCAGTACTTC.

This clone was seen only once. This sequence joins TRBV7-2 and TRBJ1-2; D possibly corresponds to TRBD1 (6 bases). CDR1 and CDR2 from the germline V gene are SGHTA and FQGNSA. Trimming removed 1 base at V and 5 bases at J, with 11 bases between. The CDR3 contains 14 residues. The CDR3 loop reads CASSLGTARYGYTF. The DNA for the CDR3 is TGTGCCAGCAGCTTAGGGACAGCGAGATATGGCTACACCTTC.

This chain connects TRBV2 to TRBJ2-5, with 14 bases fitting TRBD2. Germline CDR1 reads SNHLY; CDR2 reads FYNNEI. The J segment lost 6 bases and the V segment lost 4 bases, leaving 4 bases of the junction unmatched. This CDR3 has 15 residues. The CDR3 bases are TGTGCCAGCAGTGGTGGACTAGCGGGAGGCCAGACCCAGTACTTC. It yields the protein CASSGGLAGGQTQYF.

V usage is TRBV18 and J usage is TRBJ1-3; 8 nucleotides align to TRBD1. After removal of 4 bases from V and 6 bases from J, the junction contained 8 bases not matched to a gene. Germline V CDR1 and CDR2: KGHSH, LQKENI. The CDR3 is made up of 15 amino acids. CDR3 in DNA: TGTGCCAGCTCACGAGGACAGGGTACTGCAAACACCATATATTTT. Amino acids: CASSRGQGTANTIYF.

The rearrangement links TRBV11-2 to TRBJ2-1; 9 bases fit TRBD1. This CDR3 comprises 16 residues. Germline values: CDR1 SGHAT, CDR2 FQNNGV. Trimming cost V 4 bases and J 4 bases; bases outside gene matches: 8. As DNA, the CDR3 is TGTGCCAGCAGCTCGTCCGGGACAGGGTTGTACAATGAGCAGTTCTTC. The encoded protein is CASSSSGTGLYNEQFF.

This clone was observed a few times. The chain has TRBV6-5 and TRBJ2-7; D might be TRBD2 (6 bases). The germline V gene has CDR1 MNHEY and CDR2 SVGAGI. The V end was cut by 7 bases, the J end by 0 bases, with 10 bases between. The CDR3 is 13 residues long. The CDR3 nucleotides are TGTGCCAGCACGGAGGGCATCTCCTACGAGCAGTACTTC. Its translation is CASTEGISYEQYF.